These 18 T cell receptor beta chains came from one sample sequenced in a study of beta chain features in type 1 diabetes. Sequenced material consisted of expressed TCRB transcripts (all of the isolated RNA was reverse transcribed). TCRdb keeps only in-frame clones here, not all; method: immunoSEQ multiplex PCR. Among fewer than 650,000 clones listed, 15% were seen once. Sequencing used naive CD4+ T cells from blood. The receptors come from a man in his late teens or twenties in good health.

For the CDR3, the DNA is TGTGCCAGTAGACCTCGGGGAGGCGTGGGGTATGGCTACACCTTC. This encodes CASRPRGGVGYGYTF. This chain connects TRBV19 to TRBJ1-2; D unresolved. In germline, CDR1 is LNHDA, CDR2 SQIVND (reference sequence). The CDR3 spans 15 residues. V gave up 6 bases and J gave up 5 bases, with 19 bases separating them.

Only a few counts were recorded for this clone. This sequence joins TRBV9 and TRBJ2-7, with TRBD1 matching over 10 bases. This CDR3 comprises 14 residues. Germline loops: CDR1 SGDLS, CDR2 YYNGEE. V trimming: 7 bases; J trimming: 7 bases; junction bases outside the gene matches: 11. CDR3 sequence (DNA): TGTGCCAGCGGCGGAGGGACAGGGGAGAGGGAGCAGTACTTC. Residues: CASGGGTGEREQYF.

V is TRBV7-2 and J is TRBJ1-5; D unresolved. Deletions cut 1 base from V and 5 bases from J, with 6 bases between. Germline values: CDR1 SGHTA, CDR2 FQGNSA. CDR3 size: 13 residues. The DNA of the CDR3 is TGTGCCAGCAGCTTAGAGTTGGATCAGCCCCAGCATTTT. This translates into CASSLELDQPQHF.

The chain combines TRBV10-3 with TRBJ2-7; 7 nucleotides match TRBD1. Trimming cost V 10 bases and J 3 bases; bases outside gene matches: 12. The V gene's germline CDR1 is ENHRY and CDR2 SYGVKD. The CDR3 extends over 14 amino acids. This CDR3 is CANRQGGGDYEQYF. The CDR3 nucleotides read TGTGCCAACCGACAGGGCGGTGGCGACTACGAGCAGTACTTC.

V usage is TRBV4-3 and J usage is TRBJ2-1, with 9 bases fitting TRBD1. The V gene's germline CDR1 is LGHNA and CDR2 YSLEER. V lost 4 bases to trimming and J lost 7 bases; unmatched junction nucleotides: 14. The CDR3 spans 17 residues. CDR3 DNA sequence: TGCGCCAGCAGCCTTCAAGAGGGACAGGGAAGGTCGAATGAGCAGTTCTTC. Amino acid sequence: CASSLQEGQGRSNEQFF.

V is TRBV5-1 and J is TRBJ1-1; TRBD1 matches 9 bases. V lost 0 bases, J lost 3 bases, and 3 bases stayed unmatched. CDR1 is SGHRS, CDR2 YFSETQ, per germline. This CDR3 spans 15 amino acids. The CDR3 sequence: CASSLVDRGYTEAFF. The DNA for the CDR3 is TGCGCCAGCAGCTTGGTCGACAGGGGGTACACTGAAGCTTTCTTT.

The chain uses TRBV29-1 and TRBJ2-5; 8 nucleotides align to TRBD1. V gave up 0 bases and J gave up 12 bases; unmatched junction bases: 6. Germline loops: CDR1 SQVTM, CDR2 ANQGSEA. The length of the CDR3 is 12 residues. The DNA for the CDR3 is TGCAGCGTTGAAGACGGACAGGGACCCAAGTACTTC. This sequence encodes CSVEDGQGPKYF.

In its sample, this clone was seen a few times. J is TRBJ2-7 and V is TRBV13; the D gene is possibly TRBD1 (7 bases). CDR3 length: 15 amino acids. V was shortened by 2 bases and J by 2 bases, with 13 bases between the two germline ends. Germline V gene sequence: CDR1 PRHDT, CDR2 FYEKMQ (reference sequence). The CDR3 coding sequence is TGTGCCAGCAGCTTAAACAGGGGACTTACCTACGAGCAGTACTTC. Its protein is CASSLNRGLTYEQYF.

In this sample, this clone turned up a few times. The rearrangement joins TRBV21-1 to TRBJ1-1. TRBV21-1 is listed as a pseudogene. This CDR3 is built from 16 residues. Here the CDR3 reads CASSIQMEVMNTEAFF. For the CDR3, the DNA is TGTGCCAGCAGCATTCAAATGGAGGTCATGAACACTGAAGCTTTCTTT.

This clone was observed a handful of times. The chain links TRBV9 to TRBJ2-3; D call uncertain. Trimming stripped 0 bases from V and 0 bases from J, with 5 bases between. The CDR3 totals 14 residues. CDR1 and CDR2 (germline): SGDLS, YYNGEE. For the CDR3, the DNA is TGTGCCAGCAGCGTAGATCCTAGCACAGATACGCAGTATTTT. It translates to CASSVDPSTDTQYF.

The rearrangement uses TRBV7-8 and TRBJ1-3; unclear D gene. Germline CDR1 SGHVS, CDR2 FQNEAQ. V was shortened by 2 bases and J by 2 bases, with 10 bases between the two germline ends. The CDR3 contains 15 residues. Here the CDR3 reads CASSLRRLPGNTIYF. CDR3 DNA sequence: TGTGCCAGCAGCTTACGTCGACTACCTGGAAACACCATATATTTT.

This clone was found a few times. CDR3 coding DNA: TGTGCCAGCAGTGTCCCGGGACAGGGACGGCGGGCTTTCTTT. It codes for CASSVPGQGRRAFF. The V call is TRBV6-5, the J call TRBJ1-1, with 9 bases aligning to TRBD1. The CDR3 loop spans 14 amino acids. The ends lost 5 bases at V and 11 bases at J; junction bases unmatched: 12. CDR1 is MNHEY and CDR2 is SVGAGI in the germline V gene.

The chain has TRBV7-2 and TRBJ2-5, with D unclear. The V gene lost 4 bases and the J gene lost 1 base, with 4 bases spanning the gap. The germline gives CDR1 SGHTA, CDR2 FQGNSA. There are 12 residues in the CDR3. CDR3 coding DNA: TGTGCCAGCAGCTCAACCCAAGAGACCCAGTACTTC. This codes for CASSSTQETQYF.

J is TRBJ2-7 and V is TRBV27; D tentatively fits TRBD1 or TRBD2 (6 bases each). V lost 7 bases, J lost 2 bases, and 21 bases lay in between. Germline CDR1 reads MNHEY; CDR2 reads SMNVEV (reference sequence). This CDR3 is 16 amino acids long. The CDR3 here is CASTLRGAGPAYEQYF. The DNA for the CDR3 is TGTGCCAGCACCTTAAGGGGGGCAGGGCCAGCCTACGAGCAGTACTTC.

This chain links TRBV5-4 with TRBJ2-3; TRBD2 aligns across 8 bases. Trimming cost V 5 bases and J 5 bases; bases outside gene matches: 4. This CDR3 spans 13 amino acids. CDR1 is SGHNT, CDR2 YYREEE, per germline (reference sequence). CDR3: CASRSSGRDTQYF. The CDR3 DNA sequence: TGTGCCAGCAGATCCAGCGGGAGAGATACGCAGTATTTT.

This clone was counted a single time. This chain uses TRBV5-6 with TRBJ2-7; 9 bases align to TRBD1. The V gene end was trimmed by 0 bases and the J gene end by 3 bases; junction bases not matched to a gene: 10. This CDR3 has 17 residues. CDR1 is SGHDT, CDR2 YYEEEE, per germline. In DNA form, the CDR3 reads TGTGCCAGCAGCTTGGGTCCGGGACAGGGAGGAGACTACGAGCAGTACTTC. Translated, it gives CASSLGPGQGGDYEQYF.

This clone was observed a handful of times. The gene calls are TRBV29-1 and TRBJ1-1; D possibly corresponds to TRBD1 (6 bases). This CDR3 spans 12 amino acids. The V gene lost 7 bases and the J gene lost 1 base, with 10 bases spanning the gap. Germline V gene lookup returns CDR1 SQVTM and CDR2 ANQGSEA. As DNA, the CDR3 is TGCAGCGGGGGACATCAGAACACTGAAGCTTTCTTT. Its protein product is CSGGHQNTEAFF.

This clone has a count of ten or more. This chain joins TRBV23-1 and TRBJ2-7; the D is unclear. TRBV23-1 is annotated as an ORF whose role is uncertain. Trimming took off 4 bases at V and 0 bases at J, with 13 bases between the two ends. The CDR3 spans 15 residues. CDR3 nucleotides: TGCGCCAGCAGTCCGCCGGAAGGAACCTCCTACGAGCAGTACTTC. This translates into CASSPPEGTSYEQYF.